The rows below give T cell receptor beta chains drawn from one sample of a study of T cells in Graves' hyperthyroidism and ophthalmopathy. TCRdb passed the multiplex PCR reads through MiXCR, listing each CDR3 protein once. This table has roughly 200,000 distinct CDR3 sequences, less than 20% appearing once. Sequencing was carried out using blood. These receptors were collected from a woman aged 45 to 65 with Graves' hyperthyroidism. CDR3s include the opening cysteine and the closing phenylalanine or tryptophan. D genes are given only for firm matches. Size values are once, few and many counts, or a class for expanded clones, and some rows have none.

TRBD1,few,TRBV9,TRBJ2-2,CASSQTGTGGTGELFF,TGTGCCAGCAGCCAAACCGGGACAGGTGGAACCGGGGAGCTGTTTTTT
.,many,TRBV19,TRBJ2-2,CASSPGTLHTGELFF,TGTGCCAGCAGTCCCGGGACACTACACACCGGGGAGCTGTTTTTT
.,.,TRBV4-2,TRBJ2-2,CASSQQGAGELFF,TGTGCCAGCAGCCAACAGGGTGCCGGGGAGCTGTTTTTT
.,many,TRBV12-3/TRBV12-4,TRBJ2-2,CASSSRQAGELFF,TGTGCCAGCAGTTCCCGACAGGCCGGGGAGCTGTTTTTT
TRBD2,few,TRBV27,TRBJ2-3,CASSSSLGLAGARDTQYF,TGTGCCAGCAGTTCCTCCCTAGGACTAGCGGGAGCGCGAGATACGCAGTATTTT
.,many,TRBV4-2,TRBJ1-1,CASSQDSRGGTEAFF,TGTGCCAGCAGCCAAGATAGCAGGGGTGGGACTGAAGCTTTCTTT
.,many,TRBV27,TRBJ1-5,CASRAGGGQQPQHF,TGTGCCAGCAGAGCTGGAGGGGGTCAGCAGCCCCAGCATTTT
TRBD2,few,TRBV19,TRBJ2-7,CASSLLAGKVHEQYF,TGTGCCAGTAGTCTTCTAGCGGGAAAAGTCCACGAGCAGTACTTC
TRBD1,many,TRBV20-1,TRBJ1-1,CSARVGTGGTEAFF,TGCAGTGCTAGAGTTGGGACAGGGGGCACTGAAGCTTTCTTT
.,many,TRBV6-5,TRBJ2-7,CASSYTDGRGEQYF,TGTGCCAGCAGTTACACGGACGGACGGGGGGAGCAGTACTTC
.,many,TRBV2,TRBJ1-2,CASSEERYGYTF,TGTGCCAGCAGTGAAGAGCGCTATGGCTACACCTTC
.,many,TRBV6-8,TRBJ2-5,CASSTHKCPYQETQYF,TGTGCCAGCAGTACTCACAAGTGCCCTTACCAAGAGACCCAGTACTTC
.,.,TRBV29-1,TRBJ2-1,CSVGGATGLNEQFF,TGCAGCGTCGGGGGTGCGACAGGGTTAAATGAGCAGTTCTTC
TRBD2,many,TRBV11-2,TRBJ2-7,CASSSHGRESGDERYF,TGTGCCAGCAGCTCTCATGGGAGGGAATCTGGGGACGAGCGGTACTTC
.,many,TRBV5-6,TRBJ1-1,CASSLVGVQDTEAFF,TGTGCCAGCAGCTTGGTAGGGGTCCAGGACACTGAAGCTTTCTTT
TRBD2,many,TRBV7-6,TRBJ2-7,CASSLAGRADYEQYF,TGTGCCAGCAGCTTAGCGGGGAGGGCCGACTACGAGCAGTACTTC
TRBD1,.,TRBV15,TRBJ1-2,CATSYDRAYGYTF,TGTGCCACCAGCTACGACAGGGCGTATGGCTACACCTTC
.,.,TRBV7-9,TRBJ2-5,CASSLGIVGPEETQYF,TGTGCCAGCAGCTTAGGGATTGTGGGGCCCGAAGAGACCCAGTACTTC
TRBD1,.,TRBV4-1,TRBJ2-1,CASSRTGTGFNKQFF,TGCGCCAGCAGCCGGACCGGGACAGGATTCAATAAGCAGTTCTTC
TRBD2,many,TRBV29-1,TRBJ2-3,CSLKGLATDTQYF,TGCAGCCTTAAGGGACTAGCTACAGATACGCAGTATTTT
TRBD1,many,TRBV2,TRBJ2-7,CASSVGQAIYEQYF,TGTGCCAGCAGCGTGGGACAGGCGATCTACGAGCAGTACTTC
.,.,TRBV6-6,TRBJ1-2,CASSYSTVNYGYTF,TGTGCCAGCAGTTACTCGACGGTAAACTATGGCTACACCTTC
.,many,TRBV14,TRBJ2-7,CASSLEEGHEQYF,TGTGCCAGCAGCCTGGAGGAGGGCCACGAGCAGTACTTC
.,.,TRBV4-1,TRBJ2-7,CASSQAGLTYEQYF,TGCGCCAGCAGCCAAGCGGGCCTGACCTACGAGCAGTACTTC
.,many,TRBV11-2,TRBJ2-1,CASSYEGLSNEQFF,TGTGCCAGCAGCTACGAAGGGCTCTCCAATGAGCAGTTCTTC
TRBD1,.,TRBV5-1,TRBJ2-3,CASSYGTGTLGTQYF,TGCGCCAGCAGCTATGGGACAGGAACCTTGGGTACGCAGTATTTT
TRBD1,.,TRBV7-2,TRBJ2-5,CASSFSPGQLYQETQYF,TGTGCCAGCAGCTTCTCGCCGGGACAGCTGTACCAAGAGACCCAGTACTTC
.,many,TRBV30,TRBJ1-5,CAWSVRGGNQPQHF,TGTGCCTGGAGTGTCAGGGGTGGCAATCAGCCCCAGCATTTT
.,many,TRBV3-1,TRBJ1-1,CASSNTGNTEAFF,TGTGCCAGCAGTAACACAGGGAACACTGAAGCTTTCTTT
.,few,TRBV12-3/TRBV12-4,TRBJ2-5,CASRSRETQYF,TGTGCCAGCAGGTCCAGGGAGACCCAGTACTTC
.,.,TRBV6-1,TRBJ1-2,CASSPPGRVGGYTF,TGTGCCAGCAGCCCCCCCGGAAGGGTGGGTGGCTACACCTTC
.,many,TRBV11-3,TRBJ2-7,CASSLLGEDGYEQYF,TGTGCCAGCAGCCTCCTCGGGGAGGACGGGTACGAGCAGTACTTC
TRBD1,.,TRBV7-9,TRBJ1-5,CASSLVGQVNQPQHF,TGTGCCAGCAGCTTAGTAGGACAGGTCAATCAGCCCCAGCATTTT
TRBD1,many,TRBV5-5,TRBJ1-1,CASSSRTGGLTNTEAFF,TGTGCCAGCAGCTCCCGGACAGGGGGCCTGACGAACACTGAAGCTTTCTTT
.,few,TRBV24-1,TRBJ2-1,CATSDVGEQFF,TGTGCCACCAGTGACGTGGGTGAGCAGTTCTTC
TRBD2,.,TRBV19,TRBJ2-1,CASSSTLAGGSSYNEQFF,TGTGCCAGTAGCAGTACCCTAGCGGGAGGAAGCTCCTACAATGAGCAGTTCTTC
.,many,TRBV11-2,TRBJ2-1,CASTEGWRIQDYNEQFF,TGTGCCAGCACCGAGGGGTGGCGGATCCAAGACTACAATGAGCAGTTCTTC
.,.,TRBV20-1,TRBJ2-5,CSARDFGSGETQYF,TGCAGTGCTAGAGATTTCGGGTCTGGGGAGACCCAGTACTTC
.,.,TRBV4-1,TRBJ1-5,CASSQEWQGRNQPQHF,TGCGCCAGCAGCCAAGAGTGGCAGGGCCGCAATCAGCCCCAGCATTTT
.,few,TRBV9,TRBJ2-7,CASSVVRILYEQYF,TGTGCCAGCAGCGTGGTTAGGATACTCTACGAGCAGTACTTC
TRBD1,many,TRBV11-3,TRBJ1-1,CASSLGDRGRINTEAFF,TGTGCCAGCAGCTTAGGGGACAGGGGGAGGATTAACACTGAAGCTTTCTTT
TRBD2,.,TRBV5-5,TRBJ2-7,CASSLAPGLAGGEQYF,TGTGCCAGCAGCTTGGCTCCCGGACTAGCGGGAGGCGAGCAGTACTTC
TRBD2,few,TRBV20-1,TRBJ2-3,CSAFNLLAGADTQYF,TGCAGTGCTTTCAACCTCCTAGCGGGAGCGGATACGCAGTATTTT